The T cell receptor (beta chain) described here comes from a study of tumor and adjacent non-tumor tissue in lung cancer. For the study at large: Samples averaged around 4 million productive TCRbeta reads each.

This sample's RNA came from whole unsorted tissue. Distant lung tissue was collected more than 3 cm away from the tumor edge. The library came from three nested PCR rounds adapted from ARM-PCR protocols. TCRdb passed the multiplex PCR reads through MiXCR, listing each CDR3 protein once. Of around 100,000 distinct CDR3 sequences in the sample, about 62% are singletons; the top ten hold less than 20%. With 7 bases removed from V and 2 bases from J, the gap between germline ends came to 13 bases. CDR1 and CDR2 from the germline V gene are SGHRS and YFSETQ. The CDR3 extends over 14 amino acids. The sequencing input was distant non-tumor lung tissue. The clonotype was recovered from a man younger than 45 with non-small cell lung cancer. This chain joins TRBV5-1 and TRBJ2-1, with a weak D call TRBD2 (5 bases). CDR3 amino acids: CASYHGGAYNEQFF. The DNA for the CDR3 is TGCGCCAGCTACCACGGAGGCGCCTACAATGAGCAGTTCTTC.